This T cell receptor (beta chain) derives from a study of shared clonotypes between healthy human individuals (dated by TCRdb to the early 2020s). With respect to the entire study: A few men and a couple of women, aged 18 to 49 years, made up the cohort. Per donor, three plates each were used for CD4 naive and CD4 memory, two for CD8 naive, and one for CD8 memory. To estimate repertoire size and how much clonotype sharing occurs between individuals, the study deeply sequenced the blood TCR repertoires of about five healthy adults. Libraries were prepared and TCR repertoires were sequenced by different laboratories using diverse techniques, in order to increase sequencing depth and limit assay-specific biases. Per donor, leukapheresis produced somewhere between about 0.8 and 9 billion PBMCs. The paper's findings and limits, for the study overall: Incomplete sequencing was indicated by rarefaction of sorted-subset datasets, despite the large sequencing depth. Sharing across a few donors was observed for around 4.8% of naive CD4, less than 4% of naive CD8, 2% to 2.5% of memory CD4, and roughly 0.4% of memory CD8 clonotypes. Because the study included a small number of donors, the genetic and exposure-history diversity represented was limited. Compared with non-shared clonotypes, clonotypes shared by all four sorted-subset donors had higher generation probabilities. Sampling was restricted to blood, and TCR repertoires in tissues likely differ from the TCR repertoires found in blood. Estimated clonotype richness was generally larger for naive than for memory subsets. Based on pairwise subsampling, the degree of clonotype sharing among donors was expected to be affected by sequencing depth.

CD8 naive samples were CD45RO-negative cells positively selected for CCR7, giving a CD45RA+CCR7+ population that excluded TemRA cells. The donors were healthy, HIV-negative adults with no recently reported acute infections or vaccinations. All donors were Caucasian adults living in Nashville, Tennessee, USA. After blood collection by leukapheresis, PBMCs were isolated using Ficoll-Histopaque density gradient centrifugation and then cryopreserved in the vapor phase of liquid nitrogen. Analytical flow cytometry was used to check the purity and quantity of every magnetically sorted T cell population. Each sorted fraction had its genomic DNA isolated and then quantified by UV absorbance on a Nanodrop 2000c. A note on this clone: It has no known antigen specificity. No quality values exist for individual bases; no much larger clone is one base distant.

TCR CDR3 regions were amplified from genomic DNA by multiplex PCR using the deep immunoSEQ assay. Extracted genomic DNA from each cell subset was distributed evenly across all wells of several immunoSEQ 96-well plates, and each plate was treated as a replicate. For sorted subsets, around 200 ng genomic DNA, equal to about 30,000 T cell genomes, was loaded into each replicate PCR. The purified libraries were quantified using a Qubit 3.0 fluorometer, sized with a Bioanalyzer 2100, and then quantified again using the KAPA Library Quantification kit. Every immunoSEQ 96-well plate was sequenced on a dedicated single-read 150-cycle Illumina NextSeq 550 flow cell. The authors' analysis ran thus. Because the immunoSEQ output included only junctional sequences and no quality scores, the filtering could not be the same as the filtering used for full-length reads. To assign V/J genes and CDR3, sequences were annotated against IMGT germline references using PyIR, a Python wrapper for IgBLAST v1.9. Reads were filtered out if the reads had weak V/J assignments (E-value above 1e-6), no CDR3, stop codons, out-of-frame junctions, or ambiguous translated residues. V3J clonotypes were defined as sequences sharing an identical inferred V gene, J gene, and CDR3 amino acid sequence. The percentage overlap between two repertoires was calculated by dividing the number of shared unique clonotypes by the size of the smaller repertoire. Repertoire richness was assessed with RTK rarefaction, the Chao1 estimator, and Recon v2.1 estimates of unobserved clonotypes. Generation probabilities were computed with OLGA for all TCRbeta clonotypes obtained by the gDNA method from a few donors. TCRdb stores this immuneACCESS table with in-frame sequences only. Part of the clones is absent; in the studies checked, under half of the shortfall reflects unresolved V genes, and no reason is known for the rest. The DNA gave D and trimming, while V, J and clone size come from that table. This sample lists about 800,000 clones; 95% to 97% were detected once. 0.2% to 0.25% of the sample lies in the top ten.

The germline V gene encodes CDR1 SQVTM and CDR2 ANQGSEA. The junction carries 8 bases between V and J, which are trimmed by 5 bases and 3 bases respectively. Counted from cysteine to phenylalanine, this CDR3 has 11 amino acids. Just CDR3 DNA is preserved here, 33 bases in frame from base 1. The V and J segments used are TRBV29-1 and TRBJ2-7; the D call is tentative, TRBD1 or TRBD2, as each matches 5 bases. Sequences were obtained from naive CD8+ T cells sorted from blood. The cell subset or site label, read with the paper, signifies: CD45RA+CCR7+. The sequence was collected from a man under 40 in good health. The DNA sequence reads TGCAGCGTTAGGGACCGCTACGAGCAGTACTTC. The resulting protein is CSVRDRYEQYF.